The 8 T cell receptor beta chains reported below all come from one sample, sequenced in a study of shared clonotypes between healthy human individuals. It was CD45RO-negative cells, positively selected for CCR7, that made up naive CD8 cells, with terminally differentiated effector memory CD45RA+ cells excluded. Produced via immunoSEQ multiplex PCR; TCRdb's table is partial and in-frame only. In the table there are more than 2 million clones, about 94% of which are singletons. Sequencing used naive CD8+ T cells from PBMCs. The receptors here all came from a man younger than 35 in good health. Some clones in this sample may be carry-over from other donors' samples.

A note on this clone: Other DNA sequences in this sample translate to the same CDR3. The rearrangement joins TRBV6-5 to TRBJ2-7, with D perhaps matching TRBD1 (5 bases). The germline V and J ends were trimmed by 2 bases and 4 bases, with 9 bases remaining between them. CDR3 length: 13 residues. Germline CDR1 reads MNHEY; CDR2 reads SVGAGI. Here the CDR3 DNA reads TGTGCCAGCAGTTACGCAAGGGGTTACGAGCAGTACTTC. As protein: CASSYARGYEQYF.

CDR3 loop: CASSQDLAANNEQFF. CDR3 in DNA: TGCGCCAGCAGCCAGGACTTAGCGGCGAACAATGAGCAGTTCTTC. V gene TRBV4-1 combines with J gene TRBJ2-1; maybe TRBD2 (6 bases). The ends were cut back, 3 bases at V and 5 bases at J, with 14 bases in the middle. There are 15 residues in the CDR3. Germline V lookup: CDR1 MGHRA, CDR2 YSYEKL.

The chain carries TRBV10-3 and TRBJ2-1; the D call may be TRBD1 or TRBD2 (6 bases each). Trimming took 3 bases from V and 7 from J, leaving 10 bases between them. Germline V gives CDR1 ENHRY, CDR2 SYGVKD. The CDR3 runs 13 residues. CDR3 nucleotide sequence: TGTGCCATCAGTGATGGGGGGCCGAATGAGCAGTTCTTC. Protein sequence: CAISDGGPNEQFF.

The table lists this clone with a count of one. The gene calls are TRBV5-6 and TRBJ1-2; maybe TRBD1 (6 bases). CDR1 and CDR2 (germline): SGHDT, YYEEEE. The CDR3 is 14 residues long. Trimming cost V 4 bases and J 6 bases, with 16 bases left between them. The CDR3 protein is CASSPGAGENGYTF. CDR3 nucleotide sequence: TGTGCCAGCAGCCCGGGAGCAGGGGAAAATGGCTACACCTTC.

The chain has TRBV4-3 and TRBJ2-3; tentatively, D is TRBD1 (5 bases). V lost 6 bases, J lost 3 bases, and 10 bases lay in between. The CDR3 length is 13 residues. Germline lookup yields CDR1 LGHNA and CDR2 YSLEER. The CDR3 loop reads CASSTRVTDTQYF. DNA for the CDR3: TGCGCCAGCAGTACCAGGGTTACAGATACGCAGTATTTT.

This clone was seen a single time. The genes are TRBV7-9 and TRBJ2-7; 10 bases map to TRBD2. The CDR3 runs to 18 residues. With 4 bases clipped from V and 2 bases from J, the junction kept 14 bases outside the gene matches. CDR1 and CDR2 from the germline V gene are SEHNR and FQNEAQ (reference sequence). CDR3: CASSSDRLAGLATYEQYF. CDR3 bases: TGTGCCAGCAGCTCCGACAGGTTAGCGGGACTAGCGACCTACGAGCAGTACTTC.

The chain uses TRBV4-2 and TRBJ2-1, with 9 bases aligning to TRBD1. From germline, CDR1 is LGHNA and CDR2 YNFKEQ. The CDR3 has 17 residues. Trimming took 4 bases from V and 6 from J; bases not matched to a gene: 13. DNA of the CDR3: TGTGCCAGCAGCCTACGACCGGGACAGGGTCTCGGCAATGAGCAGTTCTTC. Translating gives CASSLRPGQGLGNEQFF.

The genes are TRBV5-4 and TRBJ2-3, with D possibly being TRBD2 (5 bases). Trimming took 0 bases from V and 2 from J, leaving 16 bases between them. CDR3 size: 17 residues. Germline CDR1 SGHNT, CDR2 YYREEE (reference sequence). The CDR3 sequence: CASSLATKRGYTDTQYF. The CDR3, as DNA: TGTGCCAGCAGCTTGGCCACCAAGAGAGGGTACACAGATACGCAGTATTTT.